The present TCR beta chain was sequenced within a study of blood T cell repertoires in COVID-19. With 6 bases clipped from V and 2 bases from J, the junction kept 8 bases outside the gene matches. The germline CDR1 and CDR2 sequences are MDHEN and SYDVKM. This CDR3 has 17 residues. Sequencing was performed with immunoSEQ multiplex PCR; in TCRdb, only in-frame clones are kept and a portion is missing. The data hold 120,000 or so clones, with 70% to 90% observed a single time. This chain connects TRBV28 to TRBJ2-3; 13 nucleotides align to TRBD2. The sample was peripheral blood. The TCR comes from a human donor in a cohort sampled during active COVID-19. CDR3 amino acids: CASSRLGTSGNTDTQYF. The DNA of the CDR3 is TGTGCCAGCAGCCGCCTCGGGACTAGCGGGAACACAGATACGCAGTATTTT.